The following is a T cell receptor beta chain sequence with its context. The CDR3 contains 15 residues. Germline loops: CDR1 DFQATT, CDR2 SNEGSKA (reference sequence). Trimming took off 1 base at V and 0 bases at J, with 13 bases between the two ends. This entry belongs to a study of human T cells and chemical hapten exposure. Background on the study: How much TCR each sample yielded varied, mostly because pooled library volumes differed slightly.

Within the library, unique molecular identifiers were attached to each individual cDNA molecule. In the authors' methods: Sequenced samples showed a median of 95,638 TCRs each, with counts running from around 24,000 to 710,000. A single record per CDR3 protein comes from TCRdb applying MiXCR to the reads. The V and J calls shown here were made by TCRdb, not taken from the authors' results. This table holds around 120,000 distinct CDR3 sequences, about 8.9% found once. Unfractionated whole blood yielded the extracted total RNA. The TCR sequence derives from a human donor in good health. Some clones in this sample may be carry-over from other donors' samples. The chain is built from TRBV20-1 and TRBJ2-7, with D perhaps matching TRBD1 or TRBD2 (5 bases each). Sequencing used whole blood. The CDR3 nucleotides read TGCAGTGCTAGAGTTTGGGGGACGGGCTCCTACGAGCAGTACTTC. This codes for CSARVWGTGSYEQYF.